One and the same sample provided the 28 T cell receptor beta chains below, sequenced in a study of CXCR3-negative and CXCR3-positive naive CD8 T cells (dated by TCRdb to about 2019). Sequencing was carried out with a NextSeq 550. The Human TCR Profiling Kit (MiLaboratory) was used to prepare UMI-labeled 5' RACE TRB cDNA libraries. Reprocessed by TCRdb, the reads give a single entry per CDR3 protein sequence, without DNA. The data table for this sample lists 75,000 or so distinct CDR3 sequences. The ten top clones hold 1.6% of the sample. What was sequenced was naive CXCR3- CD8+ T cells from blood. The cell subset or site label, as the study defines it: CD45RO-CCR7+CD27+CD95- naive CD8+ T cells lacking CXCR3 (TNR3-). The source of these receptors is a human donor in good health. Some clones in this sample may be carry-over from other donors' samples.

The V call is TRBV5-1, the J call TRBJ1-1. Looked up from germline, CDR1 is SGHRS and CDR2 is YFSETQ. The CDR3 has 14 residues. The CDR3 region is CASSLHQADTEAFF.

The chain has TRBV29-1 and TRBJ2-7; the D call of TRBD1 rests on TCRdb alone, since no DNA is present to check it. Germline loops: CDR1 SQVTM, CDR2 ANQGSEA. This CDR3 has 12 amino acids. The CDR3 is CSVKGASYEQYF.

The gene calls are TRBV28 and TRBJ2-7. CDR3 size: 14 residues. The germline V gene has CDR1 MDHEN and CDR2 SYDVKM. CDR3 amino acids: CASSQRTGAHEQYF.

The V call is TRBV6-5, the J call TRBJ2-2; absent DNA, TCRdb's TRBD1 call cannot be checked. This CDR3 contains 16 residues. CDR1 and CDR2 (germline): MNHEY, SVGAGI. The CDR3 sequence is CASSYIQGRLGGELFF.

The chain uses TRBV20-1 and TRBJ2-2; TCRdb indicates TRBD1, and absent DNA this call remains unverified. The CDR3 contains 12 residues. CDR1 is DFQATT, CDR2 SNEGSKA, per germline (reference sequence). CDR3 sequence: CSAPLGGGELFF.

This chain connects TRBV10-3 to TRBJ2-3; TCRdb calls TRBD2, which cannot be checked without DNA. The CDR3 extends over 16 amino acids. Germline assignment: CDR1 ENHRY and CDR2 SYGVKD. The chain's CDR3 is CAISESGQGHTDTQYF.

The CDR3 reads CASSFEEVPRIF. The chain employs TRBV12-3 or TRBV12-4 and TRBJ2-2; TCRdb's D call of TRBD2 is untestable without DNA. The CDR3 is 12 amino acids.

This rearrangement joins TRBV12-3 or TRBV12-4 to TRBJ2-4; TCRdb returns TRBD1, unconfirmable since there is no DNA. CDR3 length: 18 amino acids. The chain's CDR3 is CASSLVGQGKLAKNIQYF.

This chain joins TRBV7-9 and TRBJ2-3. CDR3 length: 14 amino acids. Germline V gene sequence: CDR1 SEHNR, CDR2 FQNEAQ (reference sequence). CDR3 sequence reads: CASSLGRNWDTQYF.

The chain joins TRBV29-1 to TRBJ1-2. The CDR3 spans 13 residues. Germline V gene data show CDR1 as SQVTM and CDR2 as ANQGSEA. This chain's CDR3 is CSVLPTEDYGYTF.

J is TRBJ1-6 and V is TRBV19. The CDR3 length is 15 residues. Germline CDR1 reads LNHDA; CDR2 reads SQIVND (reference sequence). The CDR3 spells CASISRQNYNSPLHF.

The rearrangement joins TRBV5-4 to TRBJ2-3; TCRdb calls TRBD1, which cannot be checked without DNA. CDR3 length equals 15 residues. Germline CDR1 and CDR2: SGHNT and YYREEE (reference sequence). The CDR3 loop reads CASSAQGAMADTQYF.

The rearrangement joins TRBV28 to TRBJ2-7. CDR1 is MDHEN, CDR2 SYDVKM, per germline. The CDR3 length is 13 residues. The chain's CDR3 is CASSLMGLHEQYF.

The CDR3 loop reads CASSPLLPGQGAKNIQYF. The rearrangement joins TRBV23-1 to TRBJ2-4; the D call of TRBD1 rests on TCRdb alone, since no DNA is present to check it. TRBV23-1 carries the ORF label, with uncertain function. The CDR3 consists of 18 residues.

The chain links TRBV7-9 to TRBJ1-5. The CDR3 is made up of 14 amino acids. The germline V gene has CDR1 SEHNR and CDR2 FQNEAQ (reference sequence). This CDR3 is CASSLGLDGQPQHF.

The chain combines TRBV20-1 with TRBJ2-3. There are 14 residues in the CDR3. Per the germline V gene, CDR1 is DFQATT and CDR2 is SNEGSKA (reference sequence). CDR3 sequence reads: CSARDHPDSDTQYF.

The V and J genes are TRBV3-1 and TRBJ2-1; TCRdb calls TRBD2, which cannot be checked without DNA. In germline, CDR1 is LGHDT, CDR2 YNNKEL (reference sequence). The CDR3 covers 18 residues. The CDR3 is CASSQDPALKLGDNEQFF.

The chain links TRBV5-4 to TRBJ2-1; checking the TCRdb D call of TRBD2 is not possible without DNA. Germline V gives CDR1 SGHNT, CDR2 YYREEE (reference sequence). The CDR3 is 16 amino acids. The CDR3 sequence is CASRILAGGPSDEQFF.

This rearrangement joins TRBV29-1 to TRBJ2-2; the TCRdb D gene call, TRBD2, has no DNA to confirm it. The length of the CDR3 is 13 residues. Germline V gene lookup returns CDR1 SQVTM and CDR2 ANQGSEA. CDR3 residues: CSVIPRVTGELFF.

The chain has TRBV6-5 and TRBJ2-1; TCRdb outputs TRBD1, but without DNA this stays unchecked. The CDR3 runs 16 residues. CDR1 is MNHEY and CDR2 is SVGAGI in the germline V gene. The CDR3 loop is CASSLTPGGAENEQFF.

The chain uses TRBV6-2 or TRBV6-3 and TRBJ2-5; TCRdb's D call of TRBD2 is untestable without DNA. This CDR3 is built from 13 residues. Per germline, CDR1 MNHEY and CDR2 SVGEGT. The CDR3 is CASSGGPQETQYF.

The chain uses TRBV28 and TRBJ2-7; TCRdb's assignment of TRBD1 cannot be checked, as there is no DNA. The germline gives CDR1 MDHEN, CDR2 SYDVKM. The CDR3 spans 14 residues. The CDR3 spells CASSFRDNSYEQYF.

The chain combines TRBV5-5 with TRBJ2-2. The CDR3 covers 14 residues. Germline lookup yields CDR1 SGHKS and CDR2 YYEKEE (reference sequence). CDR3 residues: CASSLFPETGELFF.

This chain links TRBV28 with TRBJ2-7; the D call from TCRdb, TRBD1, cannot be confirmed without DNA. The CDR3 is made up of 17 amino acids. The germline gives CDR1 MDHEN, CDR2 SYDVKM. The CDR3 here is CASSFSPSGVLSYEQYF.

This chain uses TRBV20-1 with TRBJ2-1; TCRdb designates TRBD1, a call that cannot be tested without DNA. The CDR3 length is 16 residues. Germline V gives CDR1 DFQATT, CDR2 SNEGSKA (reference sequence). CDR3 residues: CSARNRGLRSYNEQLF.

The chain has TRBV7-6 and TRBJ2-1; absent DNA, TCRdb's TRBD1 call cannot be checked. The CDR3 totals 15 residues. The germline V gene encodes CDR1 SGHVS and CDR2 FNYEAQ. The CDR3: CASSLDPGQYNEQFF.

This chain connects TRBV7-2 to TRBJ2-1; TCRdb names TRBD2, which stays unverified in the absence of DNA. The length of the CDR3 is 15 residues. In germline, CDR1 is SGHTA, CDR2 FQGNSA. The CDR3 loop is CASSQVQGSVYEQFF.

The chain combines TRBV29-1 with TRBJ1-1. This CDR3 has 12 amino acids. CDR1 and CDR2 from the germline V gene are SQVTM and ANQGSEA. This chain's CDR3 is CSVLDGDTEAFF.